This T cell receptor (beta chain) is from a study of cytomegalovirus exposure and HLA in healthy donors. V was pared by 4 bases and J by 11 bases, with 6 bases of the junction left unmatched. Germline loops: CDR1 ENHRY, CDR2 SYGVKD. The CDR3 covers 13 residues. In the case of this clone: Its antigen is as yet unknown.

The study ran its PCR with 60 Vbeta and 13 Jbeta primers. The table came from immunoSEQ multiplex PCR; TCRdb's copy has only in-frame clones and leaves some out. The table shows 130,000 or so clones, with 87% occurring only once. The study's findings and limits: Exclusion applied to some V segments, including TRBV6-2 and TRBV6-3, as they were indistinguishable. Listed as cytomegalovirus-associated were 150 to 200 TCR beta chains. Reported performance of the classifier showed diagnosis of cytomegalovirus status with high specificity and sensitivity.

The sequence came from a woman aged 30 to 39 in good health and CMV-seronegative. This chain connects TRBV10-3 to TRBJ2-5; 11 bases match TRBD2. The sequencing sample was made of PBMCs. CDR3 sequence (DNA): TGTGCCATCAGTGGTAGCGGGAGGGCCGCGCAGTACTTC. Encoded protein: CAISGSGRAAQYF.